One and the same sample provided the 30 T cell receptor beta chains below, sequenced in a study of human T cells and chemical hapten exposure. Regarding time point: patch test 2, 6 weeks after DPC sensitization. Treatment denoted: therapeutic diphenylcyclopropenone sensitization with weekly scalp DPC. MiXCR, run by TCRdb on the RACE reads, gives a single entry per CDR3 protein. Found here are more than 75,000 distinct CDR3 sequences, roughly a tenth of them singletons; the top ten hold 2% to 2.5%. The specimen was whole blood, collected in connection with sensitization to the hapten diphenylcyclopropenone (DPC). All receptors derive from a woman aged 25 to 45 with alopecia areata. Some clones in this sample may be carry-over from other donors' samples.

V is TRBV7-6 and J is TRBJ2-3; tentatively, D is TRBD2 (6 bases). Deletions cut 1 base from V and 0 bases from J, with 8 bases between. The CDR3 totals 15 residues. Germline V gene lookup returns CDR1 SGHVS and CDR2 FNYEAQ. CDR3 DNA: TGTGCCAGCAGCTTAGTGGCGGGGAGCACAGATACGCAGTATTTT. Protein product: CASSLVAGSTDTQYF.

The V and J genes are TRBV11-2 and TRBJ2-5, with D perhaps matching TRBD2 (6 bases). The CDR3 loop spans 13 amino acids. Germline V gene lookup returns CDR1 SGHAT and CDR2 FQNNGV. V gave up 5 bases and J gave up 5 bases, with 12 bases separating them. The CDR3 coding sequence is TGTGCCAGCAGCCCGGGACTGGTGGAGACCCAGTACTTC. It codes for CASSPGLVETQYF.

This clonotype was recorded many times. J is TRBJ1-6 and V is TRBV9; 9 bases agree with TRBD1. The CDR3 has 15 residues. With V trimmed by 4 bases and J by 7 bases, 6 bases remained unmatched. Germline V gives CDR1 SGDLS, CDR2 YYNGEE. The CDR3 nucleotides are TGTGCCAGCAGCCTCACCGGGACAGGGAATTCACCCCTCCACTTT. Translated, it gives CASSLTGTGNSPLHF. Based on the CDR3 plus reference TRBV9 and TRBJ1-6, the full variable domain is DSGVTQTPKHLITATGQRVTLRCSPRSGDLSVYWYQQSLDQGLQFLIQYYNGEERAKGNILERFSAQQFPDLHSELNLSSLELGDSALYFCASSLTGTGNSPLHFGNGTRLTVT.

The chain couples TRBV29-1 to TRBJ2-1; 9 bases are shared with TRBD1. This CDR3 region has 14 residues. J lost 4 bases, V lost 6 bases, and 7 bases had no gene match. Germline CDR1 is SQVTM and CDR2 is ANQGSEA. DNA of the CDR3: TGCAGCGTGGAGACGGGACAGGGATACAATGAGCAGTTCTTC. It encodes CSVETGQGYNEQFF.

This clonotype was recorded at least ten times. J is TRBJ1-5 and V is TRBV7-2, with D maybe TRBD1 (5 bases). The ends were cut back, 1 base at V and 7 bases at J, with 14 bases in the middle. This CDR3 region has 15 residues. CDR1 and CDR2 (germline): SGHTA, FQGNSA. The CDR3 bases are TGTGCCAGCAGCTTAGTGCACACGGGACCCCAGCCCCAGCATTTT. Protein sequence: CASSLVHTGPQPQHF.

There are a few counts of this clonotype. The chain joins TRBV6-5 to TRBJ2-3; 9 nucleotides line up with TRBD1. CDR3 length: 15 residues. Trimming at V came to 0 bases and at J to 4 bases, leaving 2 bases not matched to a gene. CDR1 is MNHEY and CDR2 is SVGAGI in the germline V gene. This CDR3 is CASSYSRQGADTQYF. The CDR3 nucleotides are TGTGCCAGCAGTTACTCGAGACAGGGGGCAGATACGCAGTATTTT.

The gene calls are TRBV9 and TRBJ1-2; 9 bases map to TRBD1. V lost 0 bases to trimming and J lost 4 bases; unmatched junction nucleotides: 4. CDR3 size: 15 residues. CDR1 is SGDLS and CDR2 is YYNGEE in the germline V gene. The CDR3 loop is CASSVGQGGTYGYTF. CDR3 DNA sequence: TGTGCCAGCAGCGTAGGACAGGGGGGTACCTATGGCTACACCTTC.

This clonotype has ten or more counts. The J gene is TRBJ2-5, the V gene TRBV5-1; D is unclear. Germline values: CDR1 SGHRS, CDR2 YFSETQ. Trimming cost V 2 bases and J 2 bases, with 1 base left between them. The CDR3 sequence is 11 residues long. The chain's CDR3 is CASSFQETQYF. As DNA, the CDR3 is TGCGCCAGCAGCTTTCAAGAGACCCAGTACTTC.

Many counts were recorded for this clonotype. The V call is TRBV27, the J call TRBJ2-7; the match to TRBD2 covers 8 bases. This CDR3 has 14 residues. V dropped 8 bases and J dropped 1; count of bases not matched to a gene: 7. The germline V gene encodes CDR1 MNHEY and CDR2 SMNVEV (reference sequence). The CDR3 loop reads CASSGAGVSYEQYF. In DNA form, the CDR3 reads TGTGCCAGCTCCGGAGCGGGAGTATCCTACGAGCAGTACTTC.

This clonotype was recorded at least ten times. The J gene is TRBJ1-1, the V gene TRBV3-1; D might be TRBD1 (5 bases). CDR1 is LGHDT, CDR2 YNNKEL, per germline (reference sequence). The CDR3 is made up of 13 amino acids. Trimming removed 3 bases at V and 4 bases at J, with 9 bases between. The CDR3 reads CASSQGTVTEAFF. DNA of the CDR3: TGTGCCAGCAGCCAGGGGACGGTCACTGAAGCTTTCTTT.

This clonotype was seen repeatedly, ten times or more. V gene TRBV6-1 combines with J gene TRBJ1-5; unclear D gene. CDR3 length equals 19 residues. V lost 1 base and J lost 5, with 24 bases in between. The germline V gene encodes CDR1 MNHNS and CDR2 SASEGT. The CDR3 sequence is CASSEVFAGGFSDDQPQHF. CDR3 in DNA: TGTGCCAGCAGTGAAGTTTTTGCTGGAGGGTTTAGTGACGATCAGCCCCAGCATTTT.

The chain is built from TRBV28 and TRBJ2-5, with 11 bases identical to TRBD2. The CDR3 totals 16 residues. The V gene end was trimmed by 3 bases and the J gene end by 1 base; junction bases not matched to a gene: 4. The germline gives CDR1 MDHEN, CDR2 SYDVKM. Here the CDR3 DNA reads TGTGCCAGCAGTTTTAGCGGGGGGGCCGCCCAAGAGACCCAGTACTTC. Translating gives CASSFSGGAAQETQYF.

This clonotype was detected many times. The rearrangement joins TRBV29-1 to TRBJ2-3; 7 bases line up with TRBD2. The CDR3 spans 14 residues. The junction had 9 bases not matched to a gene; V was cut back by 3 bases and J by 6 bases. CDR1 and CDR2 from the germline V gene are SQVTM and ANQGSEA. The chain's CDR3 is CSVEGRGDGDTQYF. In DNA, the CDR3 is TGCAGCGTTGAGGGGAGGGGAGACGGGGATACGCAGTATTTT.

The table lists this clonotype with many counts. The rearrangement joins TRBV12-3 or TRBV12-4 to TRBJ2-7; D remains unclear. This CDR3 region has 13 residues. Between the trimmed V and J ends, which lost 0 bases and 2 bases, there was a span of 5 bases. The CDR3 reads CASSLAGTYEQYF. CDR3 DNA sequence: TGTGCCAGCAGTTTAGCGGGAACCTACGAGCAGTACTTC.

In its sample, this clonotype was seen many times. This chain joins TRBV11-2 and TRBJ1-3; D is undetermined. The length of the CDR3 is 17 residues. Trimming stripped 6 bases from V and 0 bases from J, with 18 bases between. Germline V lookup: CDR1 SGHAT, CDR2 FQNNGV. The CDR3 coding sequence is TGTGCCAGCAGTTTAAACCCAGACGGGAGCTCTGGAAACACCATATATTTT. Its translation: CASSLNPDGSSGNTIYF.

This clonotype has a count of ten or more. The chain uses TRBV7-8 and TRBJ2-1; D possibly corresponds to TRBD1 (6 bases). Deletions cut 0 bases from V and 0 bases from J, with 12 bases between. The CDR3 length is 17 residues. Germline values: CDR1 SGHVS, CDR2 FQNEAQ. As DNA, the CDR3 is TGTGCCAGCAGCTTAGCGCACATCAGGGGCTCCTACAATGAGCAGTTCTTC. Translation: CASSLAHIRGSYNEQFF.

This clonotype has a count of ten or more. V and J are TRBV2 and TRBJ2-2; a weak D match, TRBD2 (6 bases). Trimming removed 7 bases at V and 0 bases at J, with 12 bases between. Germline CDR1 is SNHLY and CDR2 is FYNNEI. CDR3 size: 15 residues. The CDR3 sequence is CASTRDSPNTGELFF. CDR3 coding DNA: TGTGCCAGCACCCGGGACTCTCCGAACACCGGGGAGCTGTTTTTT. Full variable domain (outside the CDR3, taken from reference TRBV2 and TRBJ2-2): EPEVTQTPSHQVTQMGQEVILRCVPISNHLYFYWYRQILGQKVEFLVSFYNNEISEKSEIFDDQFSVERPDGSNFTLKIRSTKLEDSAMYFCASTRDSPNTGELFFGEGSRLTVL.

This clonotype was detected many times. This chain uses TRBV18 with TRBJ1-6; D is ambiguous. The CDR3 is made up of 15 amino acids. Germline values: CDR1 KGHSH, CDR2 LQKENI. Trimming took 2 bases from V and 5 from J, leaving 10 bases between them. For the CDR3, the DNA is TGTGCCAGCTCACCAGCGAAAGGGAATAATTCACCCCTCCACTTT. Protein: CASSPAKGNNSPLHF. Together with reference TRBV18 and TRBJ1-6, the CDR3 gives the full variable domain: NAGVMQNPRHLVRRRGQEARLRCSPMKGHSHVYWYRQLPEEGLKFMVYLQKENIIDESGMPKERFSAEFPKEGPSILRIQQVVRGDSAAYFCASSPAKGNNSPLHFGNGTRLTVT.

This clonotype was recorded at least ten times. This chain links TRBV5-8 with TRBJ1-1, with 7 nucleotides matching TRBD1. From germline, CDR1 is SGHTS and CDR2 YDEGEE. The CDR3 spans 16 residues. V shed 4 bases, J shed 0 bases, and the junction held 9 bases outside the gene matches. Written as DNA, the CDR3 is TGTGCCAGCAGCCACAATGACAGGGCCATGAACACTGAAGCTTTCTTT. The encoded protein is CASSHNDRAMNTEAFF.

In its sample, this clonotype was seen many times. The V call is TRBV12-3 or TRBV12-4, the J call TRBJ1-1; D remains ambiguous. V was cut by 6 bases and J by 6 bases, with 14 bases left in between. The CDR3 has 13 amino acids. The CDR3 nucleotides are TGTGCCAGCAGCCCAACGCGGGGAGCTGAAGCTTTCTTT. It translates to CASSPTRGAEAFF.

In its sample, this clonotype was seen many times. The chain combines TRBV6-1 with TRBJ1-6; TRBD1 might be the D (6 bases). The germline CDR1 and CDR2 sequences are MNHNS and SASEGT. Trimming took 5 bases from V and 3 from J, leaving 11 bases between them. This CDR3 is built from 15 residues. The CDR3 bases are TGTGCCAGCAGTCCGACAGGAAACTATAATTCACCCCTCCACTTT. This encodes CASSPTGNYNSPLHF.

This clonotype was observed at least ten times. This rearrangement joins TRBV19 to TRBJ1-5; D may be TRBD1 (6 bases). CDR1 LNHDA and CDR2 SQIVND come from the germline V gene (reference sequence). The CDR3 extends over 15 amino acids. V was cut by 6 bases and J by 4 bases, with 16 bases left in between. The CDR3 nucleotides are TGTGCCAGTAGCCTCAATCGACAGGAGAATCAGCCCCAGCATTTT. Residues: CASSLNRQENQPQHF.

This clonotype was found many times. This chain joins TRBV29-1 and TRBJ2-5; D is possibly TRBD2 (6 bases). The CDR3 is 15 amino acids. The germline V gene has CDR1 SQVTM and CDR2 ANQGSEA. Trimming took off 2 bases at V and 4 bases at J, with 17 bases between the two ends. CDR3 region: CSVERGGSLGETQYF. As DNA, the CDR3 is TGCAGCGTTGAACGTGGAGGGAGTCTTGGAGAGACCCAGTACTTC.

This clonotype was recorded at least ten times. The chain uses TRBV2 and TRBJ2-3; a possible D gene is TRBD2 (6 bases). V dropped 7 bases and J dropped 1 base, with 9 bases sitting between them. CDR3 length: 13 amino acids. Germline V lookup: CDR1 SNHLY, CDR2 FYNNEI. In nucleotides, the CDR3 is TGTGCCAGCAAACCGGGGGGCACAGATACGCAGTATTTT. Residues: CASKPGGTDTQYF.

The chain recombines TRBV29-1 with TRBJ1-3; D not certain. The CDR3 is 12 residues long. Trimming left V 4 bases short and J 0 bases short, with 4 bases between. The germline V gene encodes CDR1 SQVTM and CDR2 ANQGSEA. The CDR3 DNA reads as TGCAGCGTTGGGGTCTCTGGAAACACCATATATTTT. Residues: CSVGVSGNTIYF.

This clonotype came up many times. This chain connects TRBV6-1 to TRBJ2-7, with D perhaps matching TRBD1 (6 bases). The V end was cut by 4 bases, the J end by 4 bases, with 11 bases between. Germline CDR1 MNHNS, CDR2 SASEGT. CDR3 size: 13 residues. CDR3 bases: TGTGCCAGCAGTGCCTGGACAGTATACGAGCAGTACTTC. This gives the protein CASSAWTVYEQYF.

This clonotype has at least ten counts. This rearrangement joins TRBV7-9 to TRBJ2-7; tentative D call: TRBD1 (5 bases). Germline V CDR1 and CDR2: SEHNR, FQNEAQ (reference sequence). CDR3 length: 13 residues. Trimming took off 10 bases at V and 7 bases at J, with 20 bases between the two ends. The CDR3 region is CATSETNSGEQYF. The CDR3 DNA follows: TGTGCCACTTCTGAGACCAATTCAGGGGAGCAGTACTTC. The full variable domain, its missing parts supplied by reference TRBV7-9 and TRBJ2-7, is DTGVSQNPRHKITKRGQNVTFRCDPISEHNRLYWYRQTLGQGPEFLTYFQNEAQLEKSRLLSDRFSAERPKGSFSTLEIQRTEQGDSAMYLCATSETNSGEQYFGPGTRLTVT.

This clonotype came up many times. This sequence joins TRBV3-1 and TRBJ1-2, with a possible D match to TRBD1 (5 bases). V gave up 3 bases and J gave up 3 bases, with 14 bases separating them. Germline V CDR1 and CDR2: LGHDT, YNNKEL (reference sequence). CDR3 size: 15 residues. The CDR3 DNA is TGTGCCAGCAGCCAGAGGGACGTCTGGGACTATGGCTACACCTTC. Protein: CASSQRDVWDYGYTF.

This clonotype has a handful of counts. The chain couples TRBV3-1 to TRBJ1-1; D is possibly TRBD1 (6 bases). CDR3 length: 13 residues. Germline CDR1 LGHDT, CDR2 YNNKEL (reference sequence). Trimming removed 0 bases at V and 10 bases at J, with 12 bases between. In DNA, the CDR3 is TGTGCCAGCAGCCAAGAAGGTAAAGGGGGAGCTTTCTTT. Its translation: CASSQEGKGGAFF. Together with reference TRBV3-1 and TRBJ1-1, the CDR3 gives the full variable domain: DTAVSQTPKYLVTQMGNDKSIKCEQNLGHDTMYWYKQDSKKFLKIMFSYNNKELIINETVPNRFSPKSPDKAHLNLHINSLELGDSAVYFCASSQEGKGGAFFGQGTRLTVV.

Ten or more counts support this clonotype. The chain uses TRBV23-1 and TRBJ1-1, with D hard to call. TRBV23-1 belongs to the ORF category, with a function that is uncertain. V was clipped by 2 bases and J by 6 bases, with 4 bases between them. This CDR3 comprises 11 residues. This CDR3 is CASSQGAEAFF. In DNA form, the CDR3 reads TGCGCCAGCAGTCAAGGAGCTGAAGCTTTCTTT.